These 27 T cell receptor beta chains share one sample of origin, sequenced in a study of cytomegalovirus exposure and HLA in healthy donors. The primer mix had 60 Vbeta and 13 Jbeta primers. Measured with immunoSEQ multiplex PCR; TCRdb has only the in-frame clones, and not every one. Of about 100,000 clones listed, 78% were seen once; the top ten hold about 0.69%. Sequences were obtained from PBMCs. The receptor set was obtained from a woman in her sixties in good health and CMV-seronegative.

V usage is TRBV28 and J usage is TRBJ1-5, with D perhaps matching TRBD1 (6 bases). Germline loops: CDR1 MDHEN, CDR2 SYDVKM. This CDR3 comprises 14 residues. The V end lost 4 bases, the J end lost 3 bases, and 10 bases lay between the germline ends. In DNA, the CDR3 is TGTGCCAGCAGTTCCGGACAGCTCAATCAGCCCCAGCATTTT. It specifies CASSSGQLNQPQHF.

The chain employs TRBV28 and TRBJ2-4; TRBD2 agrees at 7 bases. The length of the CDR3 is 15 residues. Germline V lookup: CDR1 MDHEN, CDR2 SYDVKM. Trimming at V came to 4 bases and at J to 0 bases, leaving 3 bases not matched to a gene. The CDR3 region has the DNA TGTGCCAGCAGTTCTCCGGGGGGAGCCAAAAACATTCAGTACTTC. Protein sequence: CASSSPGGAKNIQYF.

This chain joins TRBV5-1 and TRBJ1-2, with unresolved D. This CDR3 is built from 15 residues. Germline values: CDR1 SGHRS, CDR2 YFSETQ. The ends were cut back, 0 bases at V and 8 bases at J, with 17 bases in the middle. The DNA for the CDR3 is TGCGCCAGCAGCTTGGGGGCCGGGATCCATGCGGGCTACACCTTC. It yields the protein CASSLGAGIHAGYTF.

The CDR3 loop is CASSSSGRISYNEQFF. In DNA, the CDR3 is TGTGCCAGCAGCTCTAGCGGGAGAATCTCCTACAATGAGCAGTTCTTC. The J gene is TRBJ2-1, the V gene TRBV28, with 10 bases identical to TRBD2. The V gene's germline CDR1 is MDHEN and CDR2 SYDVKM. The CDR3 runs 16 residues. J lost 0 bases, V lost 6 bases, and 5 bases had no gene match.

This clone was seen more than once but under ten times. The chain joins TRBV5-1 to TRBJ2-7; TRBD1 aligns across 7 bases. The length of the CDR3 is 15 residues. V gave up 1 base and J gave up 3 bases; unmatched junction bases: 7. CDR1 is SGHRS and CDR2 is YFSETQ in the germline V gene. CDR3 sequence (DNA): TGCGCCAGCAGCTTGTCTGGACAGGTCTACTACGAGCAGTACTTC. This codes for CASSLSGQVYYEQYF. Full variable domain (missing parts from reference TRBV5-1 and TRBJ2-7): KAGVTQTPRYLIKTRGQQVTLSCSPISGHRSVSWYQQTPGQGLQFLFEYFSETQRNKGNFPGRFSGRQFSNSRSEMNVSTLELGDSALYLCASSLSGQVYYEQYFGPGTRLTVT.

The rearrangement joins TRBV14 to TRBJ1-1; TRBD1 agrees at 7 bases. This CDR3 spans 13 amino acids. CDR1 is SGHDN and CDR2 is FVKESK in the germline V gene. The V gene end was trimmed by 1 base and the J gene end by 8 bases; junction bases not matched to a gene: 4. CDR3 residues: CASSQALQGEAFF. The DNA of the CDR3 is TGTGCCAGCAGCCAAGCCCTACAGGGGGAAGCTTTCTTT.

The chain employs TRBV9 and TRBJ1-2, with D maybe TRBD1 (6 bases). The CDR3 spans 16 residues. CDR1 is SGDLS and CDR2 is YYNGEE in the germline V gene. The V gene lost 3 bases and the J gene lost 0 bases, with 15 bases spanning the gap. CDR3 nucleotides: TGTGCCAGCAGCGGAGGACAGACCCTAGCTAACTATGGCTACACCTTC. Translated, it gives CASSGGQTLANYGYTF.

The gene calls are TRBV7-2 and TRBJ2-7; 8 positions agree with TRBD1. The CDR3 sequence is 16 residues long. The ends lost 5 bases at V and 6 bases at J; junction bases unmatched: 15. Germline CDR1 reads SGHTA; CDR2 reads FQGNSA. The CDR3 here is CASSPAPGGSSAEQYF. As DNA, the CDR3 is TGTGCCAGCAGCCCTGCCCCAGGGGGCTCTTCAGCCGAGCAGTACTTC.

The V gene is TRBV7-9, the J gene TRBJ2-5; a possible D gene is TRBD2 (5 bases). The V gene lost 3 bases and the J gene lost 3 bases, with 20 bases spanning the gap. The CDR3 contains 17 residues. The V gene's germline CDR1 is SEHNR and CDR2 FQNEAQ (reference sequence). DNA of the CDR3: TGTGCCAGCAGCTTTAATACTTGGACTGAAGGTGAAGAGACCCAGTACTTC. It translates to CASSFNTWTEGEETQYF.

The chain has TRBV5-4 and TRBJ1-2; the match to TRBD1 covers 7 bases. Germline CDR1 and CDR2: SGHNT and YYREEE (reference sequence). The V gene end was trimmed by 0 bases and the J gene end by 3 bases; junction bases not matched to a gene: 2. This CDR3 has 14 residues. The CDR3 here is CASSLVGGYYGYTF. For the CDR3, the DNA is TGTGCCAGCAGCTTGGTAGGGGGCTACTATGGCTACACCTTC.

The rearrangement joins TRBV5-6 to TRBJ2-7, with TRBD2 matching 12 bases. Germline V lookup: CDR1 SGHDT, CDR2 YYEEEE. The ends lost 2 bases at V and 7 bases at J; junction bases unmatched: 7. The CDR3 loop spans 15 amino acids. CDR3 nucleotide sequence: TGTGCCAGCAGCTTCCCTAGCGGGGGGGCGGGGGAGCAGTACTTC. This sequence encodes CASSFPSGGAGEQYF.

The gene calls are TRBV4-3 and TRBJ2-3; D might be TRBD2 (5 bases). Deletions cut 3 bases from V and 6 bases from J, with 16 bases between. This CDR3 is built from 15 residues. Germline V gene data show CDR1 as LGHNA and CDR2 as YSLEER. CDR3 sequence (DNA): TGCGCCAGCAGCCAGTCGGGTCGAGGGCTGGATACGCAGTATTTT. This sequence encodes CASSQSGRGLDTQYF.

The rearrangement uses TRBV27 and TRBJ1-1; TRBD1 might be the D (6 bases). The CDR3 is 13 residues long. Germline V gene sequence: CDR1 MNHEY, CDR2 SMNVEV (reference sequence). V lost 6 bases, J lost 11 bases, and 19 bases lay in between. The CDR3 nucleotides are TGTGCCAGCAGGCTCCTAACAGGGTTTGAGGCTTTCTTT. Its translation is CASRLLTGFEAFF.

The chain joins TRBV25-1 to TRBJ2-7, with a possible D match to TRBD1 (6 bases). The CDR3 loop spans 13 amino acids. The germline V gene has CDR1 MGHDK and CDR2 SYGVNS. V gave up 3 bases and J gave up 12 bases, with 18 bases separating them. The CDR3 bases are TGTGCCAGCAGTGACCCCAACAGGGATCGCAGGTACTTC. Translating it yields CASSDPNRDRRYF.

This chain connects TRBV29-1 to TRBJ1-2; D unresolved. V lost 3 bases to trimming and J lost 3 bases, with 8 bases between them. Germline V CDR1 and CDR2: SQVTM, ANQGSEA. CDR3 size: 12 residues. CDR3 loop: CSVDLGDYGYTF. CDR3 DNA sequence: TGCAGCGTTGATCTCGGGGACTATGGCTACACCTTC.

CDR3 amino acids: CAWSRGNYEQYF. The CDR3 DNA follows: TGTGCCTGGAGTCGCGGGAACTACGAGCAGTACTTC. This sequence joins TRBV30 and TRBJ2-5, with D maybe TRBD2 (6 bases). Matching the DNA end better, TRBJ2-7 makes the J call doubtful. The CDR3 is 12 residues long. Looked up from germline, CDR1 is GTSNPN and CDR2 is SVGIG (reference sequence).

The rearrangement joins TRBV28 to TRBJ1-2; 10 nucleotides match TRBD1. V lost 4 bases, J lost 8 bases, and 7 bases stayed unmatched. CDR1 is MDHEN, CDR2 SYDVKM, per germline. CDR3 size: 14 residues. The CDR3 reads CASSSSGTGVGYTF. CDR3 nucleotide sequence: TGTGCCAGCAGTTCCTCCGGGACAGGGGTGGGCTACACCTTC.

The chain links TRBV10-1 to TRBJ2-1; 13 nucleotides line up with TRBD2. This CDR3 comprises 16 residues. In germline, CDR1 is WNHNN, CDR2 SYGVQD (reference sequence). V lost 4 bases to trimming and J lost 6 bases; unmatched junction nucleotides: 6. The DNA of the CDR3 is TGCGCCAGCAGTGCCCGACTAGCGGGGGGCCTCAATGAGCAGTTCTTC. This codes for CASSARLAGGLNEQFF.

This clone showed up just a few times. This chain uses TRBV28 with TRBJ2-2; 9 nucleotides align to TRBD1. From germline, CDR1 is MDHEN and CDR2 SYDVKM. After removal of 5 bases from V and 4 bases from J, the junction contained 5 bases not matched to a gene. This CDR3 region has 15 residues. The CDR3, as DNA: TGTGCCAGCAGTGGGGACAGGGCGGGCACCGGGGAGCTGTTTTTT. It yields the protein CASSGDRAGTGELFF.

This chain joins TRBV12-5 and TRBJ2-3; unclear D gene. Germline loops: CDR1 LGHNT, CDR2 FRNRAP. CDR3 length: 15 amino acids. V was trimmed by 10 bases and J by 1 base, leaving 18 bases between them. The CDR3 region has the DNA TGTGCTACCGCTAATCTAGGTTTGGGCACAGATACGCAGTATTTT. Protein: CATANLGLGTDTQYF.

The chain combines TRBV13 with TRBJ1-4, with 10 bases identical to TRBD1. This CDR3 region has 15 residues. The trim removed 5 bases at V and 5 bases at J, leaving 5 bases unmatched. Germline CDR1 reads PRHDT; CDR2 reads FYEKMQ (reference sequence). The CDR3 DNA reads as TGTGCCAGCAGCGATCCGGGACAGGGGAATGAAAAACTGTTTTTT. Translating gives CASSDPGQGNEKLFF.

The genes are TRBV5-1 and TRBJ2-6; 7 bases map to TRBD1. The germline V gene has CDR1 SGHRS and CDR2 YFSETQ. The CDR3 is made up of 18 amino acids. After removal of 4 bases from V and 4 bases from J, the junction contained 14 bases not matched to a gene. DNA for the CDR3: TGCGCCAGCAGCATGTCAGGGGGAATTGTAGCGGGGGCCAACGTCCTGACTTTC. Translation: CASSMSGGIVAGANVLTF.

J is TRBJ1-4 and V is TRBV2; D is undetermined. The CDR3 consists of 16 residues. Germline CDR1 reads SNHLY; CDR2 reads FYNNEI. The V gene lost 4 bases and the J gene lost 0 bases, with 12 bases spanning the gap. The CDR3 nucleotides are TGTGCCAGCAGTGGCGCCCCGGTAGCAACTAATGAAAAACTGTTTTTT. This codes for CASSGAPVATNEKLFF.

The chain recombines TRBV19 with TRBJ1-6; 10 bases match TRBD1. The CDR3 totals 14 residues. The junction had 4 bases not matched to a gene; V was cut back by 6 bases and J by 8 bases. Germline V gene data show CDR1 as LNHDA and CDR2 as SQIVND (reference sequence). The DNA of the CDR3 is TGTGCCAGTAGCATGGGGACAGGGGATTCACCCCTCCACTTT. Translated: CASSMGTGDSPLHF.

V and J are TRBV27 and TRBJ1-2; 8 bases align to TRBD1. The CDR3 is made up of 14 amino acids. Germline CDR1 reads MNHEY; CDR2 reads SMNVEV (reference sequence). Trimming removed 0 bases from V and 8 bases from J; junction bases left unmatched: 5. CDR3 nucleotide sequence: TGTGCCAGCAGTTTATCGACAGGGGAGGGGGGCTACACCTTC. Amino acid sequence: CASSLSTGEGGYTF.

This chain uses TRBV5-4 with TRBJ2-2; TRBD2 agrees at 16 bases. This CDR3 region has 17 residues. V trimming: 4 bases; J trimming: 5 bases; junction bases outside the gene matches: 5. The germline gives CDR1 SGHNT, CDR2 YYREEE (reference sequence). The CDR3 reads CASSRGLAGGRTGELFF. The CDR3 DNA is TGTGCCAGCAGCAGGGGACTAGCGGGAGGGCGGACCGGGGAGCTGTTTTTT.

There are a few counts of this clone. The chain links TRBV4-3 to TRBJ1-5, with TRBD1 identical over 7 bases. In germline, CDR1 is LGHNA, CDR2 YSLEER. This CDR3 has 15 residues. V shed 2 bases, J shed 5 bases, and the junction held 6 bases outside the gene matches. The CDR3 sequence is CASSQRTGGDQPQHF. The CDR3 DNA reads as TGCGCCAGCAGCCAACGGACAGGCGGCGATCAGCCCCAGCATTTT.